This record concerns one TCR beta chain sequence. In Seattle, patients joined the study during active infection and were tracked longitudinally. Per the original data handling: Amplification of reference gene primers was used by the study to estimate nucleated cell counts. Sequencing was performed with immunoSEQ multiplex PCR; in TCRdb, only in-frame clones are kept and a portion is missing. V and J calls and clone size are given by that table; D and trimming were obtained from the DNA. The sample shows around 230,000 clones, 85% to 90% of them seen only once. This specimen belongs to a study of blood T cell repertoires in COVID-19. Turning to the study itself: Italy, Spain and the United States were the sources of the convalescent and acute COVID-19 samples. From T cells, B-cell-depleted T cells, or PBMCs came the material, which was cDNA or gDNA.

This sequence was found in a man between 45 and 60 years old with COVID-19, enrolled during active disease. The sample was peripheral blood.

CDR3 loop: CASSVVGDSTDTQYF. CDR3 bases: TGTGCCAGCAGCGTAGTGGGAGACAGCACAGATACGCAGTATTTT. This chain connects TRBV9 to TRBJ2-3, with D perhaps matching TRBD2 (5 bases). Trimming removed 0 bases at V and 0 bases at J, with 8 bases between. Looked up from germline, CDR1 is SGDLS and CDR2 is YYNGEE. The CDR3 spans 15 residues.